These 14 T cell receptor beta chains were sequenced from one sample in a study of human versus mouse CDR3 diversity and MHC coevolution. Using immunoSEQ multiplex PCR, the repertoire was profiled, and TCRdb retains in-frame clones only, with some absent. The sample records about 77,000 clones, 85% to 95% being singletons. The specimen sequenced was naive CD4+ T cells from blood. Noted subset: CD45RO-negative CD62L-positive naive CD4 T cells. All receptors derive from a person aged 25 to 75 in good health.

The genes are TRBV6-6 and TRBJ1-5; 12 bases are a match to TRBD1. The CDR3 is 16 residues long. V lost 2 bases and J lost 6; bases outside the gene matches: 5. CDR1 is MNHNY, CDR2 SVGAGI, per germline (reference sequence). CDR3 in DNA: TGTGCCAGCAGTTACGGGACAGGGGGCTTGGGTCAGCCCCAGCATTTT. It yields the protein CASSYGTGGLGQPQHF.

The chain couples TRBV4-1 to TRBJ2-1, with a weak D call TRBD2 (5 bases). Germline V gene sequence: CDR1 MGHRA, CDR2 YSYEKL. CDR3 length equals 18 residues. The ends were cut back, 1 base at V and 3 bases at J, with 19 bases in the middle. CDR3 sequence: CASSQGPYSFRGYNEQFF. In nucleotides, the CDR3 is TGCGCCAGCAGCCAAGGCCCGTATTCTTTCCGGGGCTACAATGAGCAGTTCTTC.

This sequence joins TRBV27 and TRBJ1-6, with 8 bases matching TRBD1. The V segment lost 4 bases and the J segment 9 bases; nucleotides outside the gene matches: 5. There are 14 residues in the CDR3. Germline CDR1 reads MNHEY; CDR2 reads SMNVEV (reference sequence). CDR3 sequence reads: CASSSRGRGSPLHF. The CDR3, as DNA: TGTGCCAGCAGTTCCAGGGGGCGGGGTTCACCCCTCCACTTT.

V gene TRBV18 combines with J gene TRBJ1-1, with 10 bases identical to TRBD1. There are 13 residues in the CDR3. Germline trimming cut 5 bases from V and 5 bases from J; bases unmatched to any gene: 2. Germline CDR1 and CDR2: KGHSH and LQKENI. CDR3 DNA: TGTGCCAGCTCATCGGGACAGGGGACTGAAGCTTTCTTT. Translating gives CASSSGQGTEAFF.

The chain uses TRBV5-1 and TRBJ2-3, with D perhaps matching TRBD1 (5 bases). V dropped 0 bases and J dropped 2 bases, with 10 bases sitting between them. The length of the CDR3 is 15 residues. CDR1 is SGHRS, CDR2 YFSETQ, per germline. This CDR3 reads CASSLGGASTDTQYF. The CDR3 DNA is TGCGCCAGCAGCTTGGGGGGCGCATCCACAGATACGCAGTATTTT. Full variable domain (missing parts from reference TRBV5-1 and TRBJ2-3): KAGVTQTPRYLIKTRGQQVTLSCSPISGHRSVSWYQQTPGQGLQFLFEYFSETQRNKGNFPGRFSGRQFSNSRSEMNVSTLELGDSALYLCASSLGGASTDTQYFGPGTRLTVL.

V usage is TRBV7-8 and J usage is TRBJ1-3; TRBD1 is a possible D gene (6 bases). Germline CDR1 and CDR2: SGHVS and FQNEAQ. With 3 bases removed from V and 0 bases from J, the gap between germline ends came to 9 bases. There are 15 residues in the CDR3. CDR3 protein: CASSFAGASGNTIYF. CDR3 DNA: TGTGCCAGCAGCTTCGCGGGGGCCTCTGGAAACACCATATATTTT.

This rearrangement joins TRBV5-1 to TRBJ2-2, with no clear D. The CDR3 totals 14 residues. V gave up 2 bases and J gave up 6 bases, with 11 bases separating them. CDR1 is SGHRS and CDR2 is YFSETQ in the germline V gene. The CDR3 spells CASSFKTLPGELFF. DNA of the CDR3: TGCGCCAGCAGCTTTAAAACTCTCCCCGGGGAGCTGTTTTTT.

Only one count was recorded for this clone. V is TRBV5-1 and J is TRBJ1-2; the D gene is possibly TRBD1 (5 bases). In germline, CDR1 is SGHRS, CDR2 YFSETQ. Trimming took 1 base from V and 6 from J, leaving 10 bases between them. The CDR3 loop spans 13 amino acids. The chain's CDR3 is CASSLRRGDGYTF. DNA for the CDR3: TGCGCCAGCAGCTTGCGGAGGGGCGATGGCTACACCTTC.

The rearrangement uses TRBV18 and TRBJ1-3; D is ambiguous. Trimming shortened V by 0 bases and J by 0 bases, and 6 bases separated the two germline ends. Germline CDR1 is KGHSH and CDR2 is LQKENI. The CDR3 has 15 amino acids. CDR3 nucleotides: TGTGCCAGCTCACCACCCGTGAGCTCTGGAAACACCATATATTTT. As protein: CASSPPVSSGNTIYF.

The chain recombines TRBV7-3 with TRBJ2-2; 8 nucleotides agree with TRBD1. CDR3 size: 15 residues. Germline V gives CDR1 SGHTA, CDR2 FQGTGA. The J segment lost 4 bases and the V segment lost 5 bases, leaving 6 bases of the junction unmatched. CDR3 amino acids: CASSPRTGSTGELFF. The CDR3 DNA follows: TGTGCCAGCAGCCCCAGGACAGGGAGCACCGGGGAGCTGTTTTTT.

The chain employs TRBV30 and TRBJ1-6; TRBD1 agrees at 8 bases. Germline CDR1 reads GTSNPN; CDR2 reads SVGIG (reference sequence). The CDR3 consists of 15 residues. V dropped 2 bases and J dropped 8; count of bases not matched to a gene: 8. CDR3 amino acids: CAWSKLDRDYSPLHF. CDR3 in DNA: TGTGCCTGGAGTAAGTTGGACAGGGACTATTCACCCCTCCACTTT.

The chain combines TRBV11-2 with TRBJ1-4, with 8 bases that match TRBD1. Trimming took 6 bases from V and 8 from J; bases not matched to a gene: 14. The CDR3 covers 16 residues. Germline V CDR1 and CDR2: SGHAT, FQNNGV. As DNA, the CDR3 is TGTGCCAGCAGACGAATGGCCGACAGGGGAGGCGAAAAACTGTTTTTT. Its translation is CASRRMADRGGEKLFF.

The CDR3 DNA sequence: TGTGCCAGTAGTCGGCTCGGGGGTACACCCGAGCAGTACTTC. It translates to CASSRLGGTPEQYF. The chain carries TRBV19 and TRBJ2-7, with D possibly matching TRBD2 (6 bases). The V gene's germline CDR1 is LNHDA and CDR2 SQIVND (reference sequence). The V gene lost 5 bases and the J gene lost 6 bases, with 17 bases spanning the gap. The CDR3 runs to 14 residues.

The rearrangement joins TRBV28 to TRBJ1-6; no clear D. Germline values: CDR1 MDHEN, CDR2 SYDVKM. V dropped 7 bases and J dropped 0 bases, with 13 bases sitting between them. This CDR3 contains 16 residues. The CDR3 region is CASNQQPSSYNSPLHF. The CDR3 nucleotides are TGTGCCAGCAACCAACAGCCGAGCTCCTATAATTCACCCCTCCACTTT.